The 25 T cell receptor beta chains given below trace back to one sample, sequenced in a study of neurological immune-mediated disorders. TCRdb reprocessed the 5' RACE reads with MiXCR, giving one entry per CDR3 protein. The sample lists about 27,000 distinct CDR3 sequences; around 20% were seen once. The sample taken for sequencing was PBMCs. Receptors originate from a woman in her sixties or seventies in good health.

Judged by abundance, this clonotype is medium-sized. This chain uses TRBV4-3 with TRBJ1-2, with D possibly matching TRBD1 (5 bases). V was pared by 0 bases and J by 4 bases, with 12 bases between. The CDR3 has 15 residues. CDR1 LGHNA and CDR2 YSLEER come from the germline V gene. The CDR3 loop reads CASSQDLGRPYGYTF. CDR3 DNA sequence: TGCGCCAGCAGCCAAGATCTGGGACGGCCCTATGGCTACACCTTC.

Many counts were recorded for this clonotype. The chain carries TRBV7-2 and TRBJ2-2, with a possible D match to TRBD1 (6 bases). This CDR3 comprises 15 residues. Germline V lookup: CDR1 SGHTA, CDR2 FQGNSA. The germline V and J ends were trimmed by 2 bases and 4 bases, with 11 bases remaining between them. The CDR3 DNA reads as TGTGCCAGCAGCTTAAAGCAGGGGACCACCGGGGAGCTGTTTTTT. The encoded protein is CASSLKQGTTGELFF. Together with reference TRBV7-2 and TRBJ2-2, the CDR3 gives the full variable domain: GAGVSQSPSNKVTEKGKDVELRCDPISGHTALYWYRQSLGQGLEFLIYFQGNSAPDKSGLPSDRFSAERTGGSVSTLTIQRTQQEDSAVYLCASSLKQGTTGELFFGEGSRLTVL.

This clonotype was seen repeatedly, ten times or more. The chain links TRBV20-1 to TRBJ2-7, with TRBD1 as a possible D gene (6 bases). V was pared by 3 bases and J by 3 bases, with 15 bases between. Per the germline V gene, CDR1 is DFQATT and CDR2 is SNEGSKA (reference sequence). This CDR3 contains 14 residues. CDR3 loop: CSARGPEGGYEQYF. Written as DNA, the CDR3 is TGCAGTGCTAGGGGCCCGGAAGGGGGCTACGAGCAGTACTTC.

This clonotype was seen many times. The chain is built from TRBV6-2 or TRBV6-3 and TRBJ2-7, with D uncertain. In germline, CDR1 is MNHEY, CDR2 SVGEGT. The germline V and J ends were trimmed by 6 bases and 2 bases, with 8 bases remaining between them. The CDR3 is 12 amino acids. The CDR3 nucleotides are TGTGCCAGCAGCCCACAAACCTACGAGCAGTACTTC. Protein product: CASSPQTYEQYF.

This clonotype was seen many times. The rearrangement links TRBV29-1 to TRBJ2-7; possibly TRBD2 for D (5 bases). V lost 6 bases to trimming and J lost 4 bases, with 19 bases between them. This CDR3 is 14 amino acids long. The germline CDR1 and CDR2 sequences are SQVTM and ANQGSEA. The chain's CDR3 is CSVEKSGNIYEQYF. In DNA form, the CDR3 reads TGCAGCGTAGAGAAGAGCGGCAATATATACGAGCAGTACTTC.

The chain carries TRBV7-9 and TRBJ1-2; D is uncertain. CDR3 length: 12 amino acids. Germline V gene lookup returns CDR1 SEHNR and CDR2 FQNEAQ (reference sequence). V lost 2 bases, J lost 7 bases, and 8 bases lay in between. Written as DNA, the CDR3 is TGTGCCAGCAGCTTATCCATCAGTGGCTACACCTTC. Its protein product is CASSLSISGYTF.

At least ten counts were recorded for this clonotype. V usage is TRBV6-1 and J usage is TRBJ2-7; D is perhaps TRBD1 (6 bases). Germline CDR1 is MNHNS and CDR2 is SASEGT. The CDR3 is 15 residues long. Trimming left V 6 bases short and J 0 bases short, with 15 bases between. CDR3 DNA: TGTGCCAGCAGCCCAGATGGGGGCCCCTCCTACGAGCAGTACTTC. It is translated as CASSPDGGPSYEQYF.

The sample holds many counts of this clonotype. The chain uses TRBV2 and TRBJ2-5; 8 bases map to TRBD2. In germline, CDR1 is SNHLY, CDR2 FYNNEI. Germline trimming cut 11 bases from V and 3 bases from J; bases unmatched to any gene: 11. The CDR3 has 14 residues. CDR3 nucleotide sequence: TGTGCCTCTACTTTTACGGGAGGGGAAGAGACCCAGTACTTC. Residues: CASTFTGGEETQYF.

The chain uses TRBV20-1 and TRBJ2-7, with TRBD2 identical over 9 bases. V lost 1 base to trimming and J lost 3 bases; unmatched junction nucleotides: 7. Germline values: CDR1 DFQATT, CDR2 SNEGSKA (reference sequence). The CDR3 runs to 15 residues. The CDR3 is CSARAPSGIIYEQYF. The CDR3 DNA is TGCAGTGCTAGAGCCCCTAGCGGGATTATCTACGAGCAGTACTTC.

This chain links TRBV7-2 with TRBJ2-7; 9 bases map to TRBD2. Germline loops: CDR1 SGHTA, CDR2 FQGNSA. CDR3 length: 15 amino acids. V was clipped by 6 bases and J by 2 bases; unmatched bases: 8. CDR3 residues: CASSRQRGAPYEQYF. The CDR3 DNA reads TGTGCCAGCAGTCGTCAGCGGGGGGCGCCCTACGAGCAGTACTTC.

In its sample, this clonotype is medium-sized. The CDR3 DNA follows: TGCGCCAGCAGCCCAGGACAGGGGGCATACAATGAGCAGTTCTTC. Its translation: CASSPGQGAYNEQFF. This chain joins TRBV5-1 and TRBJ2-1; 11 bases match TRBD1. Per germline, CDR1 SGHRS and CDR2 YFSETQ. With V trimmed by 4 bases and J by 4 bases, 4 bases remained unmatched. This CDR3 spans 15 amino acids.

CDR3 sequence reads: CSASRLAGGETQYF. The CDR3 DNA sequence: TGCAGTGCTAGTCGTCTAGCGGGAGGGGAGACCCAGTACTTC. The chain recombines TRBV20-1 with TRBJ2-5; TRBD2 agrees at 12 bases. The junction had 4 bases not matched to a gene; V was cut back by 3 bases and J by 5 bases. Per the germline V gene, CDR1 is DFQATT and CDR2 is SNEGSKA (reference sequence). This CDR3 comprises 14 residues.

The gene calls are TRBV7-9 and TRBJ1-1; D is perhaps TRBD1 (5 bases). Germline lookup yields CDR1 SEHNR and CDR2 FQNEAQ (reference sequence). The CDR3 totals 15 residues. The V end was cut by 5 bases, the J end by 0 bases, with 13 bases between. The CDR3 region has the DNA TGTGCCAGCAGCCGAAGGGACCACATGAACACTGAAGCTTTCTTT. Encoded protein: CASSRRDHMNTEAFF.

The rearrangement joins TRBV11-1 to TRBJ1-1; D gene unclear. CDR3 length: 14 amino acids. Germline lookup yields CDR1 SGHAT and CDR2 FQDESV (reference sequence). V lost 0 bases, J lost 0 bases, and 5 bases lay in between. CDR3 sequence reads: CASSLANLNTEAFF. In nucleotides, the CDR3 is TGTGCCAGCAGCTTAGCCAACTTGAACACTGAAGCTTTCTTT.

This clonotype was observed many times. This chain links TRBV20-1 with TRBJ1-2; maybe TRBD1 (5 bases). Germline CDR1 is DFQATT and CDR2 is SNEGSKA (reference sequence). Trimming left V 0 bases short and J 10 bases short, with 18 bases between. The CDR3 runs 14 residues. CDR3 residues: CSARDPRGLGAYTF. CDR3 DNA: TGCAGTGCTAGAGATCCAAGGGGACTTGGGGCCTACACCTTC.

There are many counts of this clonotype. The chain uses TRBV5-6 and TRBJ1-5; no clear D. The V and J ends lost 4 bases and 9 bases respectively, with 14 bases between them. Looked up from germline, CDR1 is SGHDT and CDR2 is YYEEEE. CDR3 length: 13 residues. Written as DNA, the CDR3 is TGTGCCAGCAGCCCGGGTCCAAATACGCCCCAGCATTTT. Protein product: CASSPGPNTPQHF.

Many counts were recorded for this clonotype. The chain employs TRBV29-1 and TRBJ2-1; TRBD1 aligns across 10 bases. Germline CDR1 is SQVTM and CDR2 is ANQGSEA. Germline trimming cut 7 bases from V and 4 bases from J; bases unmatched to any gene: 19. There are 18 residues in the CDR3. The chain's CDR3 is CSAKSRDRGGGIYNEQFF. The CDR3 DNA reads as TGCAGCGCCAAGTCCCGGGACAGGGGCGGCGGGATATACAATGAGCAGTTCTTC.

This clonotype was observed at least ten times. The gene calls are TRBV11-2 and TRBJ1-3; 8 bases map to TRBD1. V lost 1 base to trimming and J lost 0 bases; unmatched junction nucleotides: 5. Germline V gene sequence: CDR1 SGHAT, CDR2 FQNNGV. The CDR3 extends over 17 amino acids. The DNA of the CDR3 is TGTGCCAGCAGCTTAGGGGGACAGGCGTTCTCTGGAAACACCATATATTTT. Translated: CASSLGGQAFSGNTIYF.

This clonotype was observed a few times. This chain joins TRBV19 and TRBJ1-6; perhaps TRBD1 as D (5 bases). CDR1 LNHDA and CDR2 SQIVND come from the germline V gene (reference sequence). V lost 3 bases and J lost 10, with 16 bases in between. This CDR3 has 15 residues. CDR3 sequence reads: CASSISWGRESPLHF. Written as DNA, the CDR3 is TGTGCCAGTAGTATCAGTTGGGGCAGGGAATCACCCCTCCACTTT.

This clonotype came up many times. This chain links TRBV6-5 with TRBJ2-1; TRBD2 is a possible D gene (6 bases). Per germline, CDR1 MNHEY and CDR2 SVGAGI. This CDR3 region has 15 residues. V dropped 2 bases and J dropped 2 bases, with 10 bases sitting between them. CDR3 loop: CASSYDGGTYNEQFF. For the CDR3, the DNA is TGTGCCAGCAGTTACGACGGGGGTACCTACAATGAGCAGTTCTTC.

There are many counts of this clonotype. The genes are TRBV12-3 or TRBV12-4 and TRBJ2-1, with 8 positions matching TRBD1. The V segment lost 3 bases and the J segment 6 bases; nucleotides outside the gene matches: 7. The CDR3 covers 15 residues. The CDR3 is CASSFHGQGFNEQFF. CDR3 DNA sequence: TGTGCCAGCAGTTTCCACGGACAGGGTTTCAATGAGCAGTTCTTC.

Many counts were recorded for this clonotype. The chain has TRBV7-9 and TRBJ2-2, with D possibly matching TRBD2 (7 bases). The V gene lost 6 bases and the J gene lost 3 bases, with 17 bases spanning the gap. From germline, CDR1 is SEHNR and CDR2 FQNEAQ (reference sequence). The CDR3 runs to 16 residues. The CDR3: CASSKRGTTHTGELFF. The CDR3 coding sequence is TGTGCCAGCAGTAAGAGGGGGACTACCCACACCGGGGAGCTGTTTTTT.

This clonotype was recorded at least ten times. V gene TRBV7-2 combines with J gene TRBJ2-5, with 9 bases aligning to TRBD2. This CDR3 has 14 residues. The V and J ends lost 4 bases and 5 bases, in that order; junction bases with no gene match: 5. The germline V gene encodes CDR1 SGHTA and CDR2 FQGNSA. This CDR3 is CASSYQRGAETQYF. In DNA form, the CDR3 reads TGTGCCAGCAGCTACCAGCGGGGGGCCGAGACCCAGTACTTC.

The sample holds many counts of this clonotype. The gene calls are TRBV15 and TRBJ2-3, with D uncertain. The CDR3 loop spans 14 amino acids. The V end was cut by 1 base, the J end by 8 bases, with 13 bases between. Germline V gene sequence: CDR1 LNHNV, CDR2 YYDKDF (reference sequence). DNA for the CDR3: TGTGCCACCAGCAGAGTGTCTGGGCTAGGTACGCAGTATTTT. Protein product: CATSRVSGLGTQYF.

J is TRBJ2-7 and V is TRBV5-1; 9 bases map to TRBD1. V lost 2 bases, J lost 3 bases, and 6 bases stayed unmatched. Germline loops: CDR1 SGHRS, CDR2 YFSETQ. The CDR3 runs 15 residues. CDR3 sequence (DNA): TGCGCCAGCAGCTTTGCCCCGGGACAGGGCTACGAGCAGTACTTC. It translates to CASSFAPGQGYEQYF. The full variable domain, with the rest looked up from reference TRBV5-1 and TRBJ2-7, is KAGVTQTPRYLIKTRGQQVTLSCSPISGHRSVSWYQQTPGQGLQFLFEYFSETQRNKGNFPGRFSGRQFSNSRSEMNVSTLELGDSALYLCASSFAPGQGYEQYFGPGTRLTVT.